The T cell receptor (beta chain) under discussion was sequenced for a study of CD8+CD57+ T cells in acquired aplastic anemia. The overall study: Sorting CD4+ and CD8+ cells gave DNA averaging approximately 2.9 ug.

Genomic DNA, the template, was used for profiling of the TCR beta VDJ and CDR3. TCRdb reprocessed the reads via MiXCR and lists one record per CDR3 protein. Of a few hundred thousand distinct CDR3 sequences listed, roughly 57% are singletons. Trimming stripped 0 bases from V and 18 bases from J, with 3 bases between. This CDR3 is 9 amino acids long. CDR1 MGHRA and CDR2 YSYEKL come from the germline V gene. The chain carries TRBV4-1 and TRBJ2-6, with D unresolved. Sequenced input: sorted CD4+, CD8+, or CD8+CD57+ T cells (not recorded which) from PBMCs. This receptor was identified in a human donor in good health. The CDR3 here is CASSQEQTF. The CDR3 nucleotides are TGCGCCAGCAGCCAAGAACAGACTTTC.